The 21 T cell receptor beta chains below all came from one sample that was sequenced in a study of T-cell memory formation after mild COVID-19 (dated by TCRdb to about 2021). Library preparation used 5' RACE. Sequenced on an Illumina NovaSeq 6000. Using fastp trimming at Q25 and MiXCR clonotype assembly, TCRdb reanalyzed the public sequencing data and kept in-frame beta chains. Each CDR3 protein appears once, grouped with its most common genes and DNA. Counted in this sample were around 320,000 distinct CDR3 sequences; roughly an eighth of them appeared once. The top ten clones comprise 21% of the sample. Sequenced material: PBMCs or a T cell subset sorted from them (not recorded which). The receptors originated from a man aged 18 to 30 who had mild COVID-19 (a few samples of this study predate the infection). The sample titles of this study are shuffled in the database, so cell type and time point are left out; the donor was told from shared clones.

This clonotype was observed at least ten times. The genes are TRBV7-9 and TRBJ2-5, with 7 bases matching TRBD2. The ends lost 2 bases at V and 2 bases at J; junction bases unmatched: 2. This CDR3 has 14 amino acids. Germline-derived CDR1 and CDR2 are SEHNR and FQNEAQ (reference sequence). CDR3 DNA: TGTGCCAGCAGCTTATTCGGGGGGCAAGAGACCCAGTACTTC. Amino acids: CASSLFGGQETQYF.

The chain is built from TRBV9 and TRBJ1-1; the match to TRBD1 covers 7 bases. The CDR3 runs 14 residues. CDR1 SGDLS and CDR2 YYNGEE come from the germline V gene. V lost 2 bases to trimming and J lost 5 bases; unmatched junction nucleotides: 6. The DNA for the CDR3 is TGTGCCAGCAGCGTCAATACAGGGGTTACTGAAGCTTTCTTT. As protein: CASSVNTGVTEAFF.

In its sample, this clonotype was seen a few times. The V gene is TRBV4-3, the J gene TRBJ2-1, with D possibly matching TRBD1 (6 bases). Germline V CDR1 and CDR2: LGHNA, YSLEER. The CDR3 is 15 residues long. V lost 1 base and J 5 bases, leaving 12 bases between the germline ends. The CDR3 spells CASSQAEGVDNEQFF. The CDR3 coding sequence is TGCGCCAGCAGCCAAGCCGAGGGGGTAGACAATGAGCAGTTCTTC.

The rearrangement links TRBV2 to TRBJ2-1, with 11 bases aligning to TRBD2. This CDR3 spans 14 amino acids. V lost 5 bases, J lost 12 bases, and 9 bases stayed unmatched. Germline V CDR1 and CDR2: SNHLY, FYNNEI. CDR3 sequence reads: CASSIGVAGGPQFF. The CDR3 DNA is TGTGCCAGCAGTATTGGGGTAGCGGGGGGGCCGCAGTTCTTC.

The table lists this clonotype with a few counts. In nucleotides, the CDR3 is TGCAGTGCTATGGGGGATCTATGGGAAAAACTGTTTTTT. Translated: CSAMGDLWEKLFF. The chain combines TRBV20-1 with TRBJ1-4; a weak D match, TRBD1 (5 bases). V lost 4 bases and J lost 8, with 14 bases in between. Germline CDR1 and CDR2: DFQATT and SNEGSKA (reference sequence). The CDR3 consists of 13 residues.

V gene TRBV7-2 combines with J gene TRBJ1-2; TRBD1 agrees at 7 bases. Germline V gene sequence: CDR1 SGHTA, CDR2 FQGNSA. With 1 base clipped from V and 4 bases from J, the junction kept 9 bases outside the gene matches. The CDR3 runs 16 residues. The CDR3 region is CASSLVGYGTAYGYTF. The CDR3 DNA reads as TGTGCCAGCAGCTTAGTCGGGTACGGGACAGCCTATGGCTACACCTTC.

CDR3 protein: CASGDSLYNEQFF. The CDR3 bases are TGTGCCAGCGGCGACTCTCTCTACAATGAGCAGTTCTTC. This chain connects TRBV9 to TRBJ2-1; D gene uncertain. Trimming removed 7 bases at V and 3 bases at J, with 11 bases between. The CDR3 has 13 amino acids. Germline CDR1 is SGDLS and CDR2 is YYNGEE.

This chain links TRBV12-3 or TRBV12-4 with TRBJ2-3; 9 nucleotides line up with TRBD1. CDR3 size: 14 residues. The ends lost 6 bases at V and 4 bases at J; junction bases unmatched: 5. The CDR3 coding sequence is TGTGCCAGCAGGGAGGGACAGGGTCCAGATACGCAGTATTTT. It is translated as CASREGQGPDTQYF.

The chain has TRBV27 and TRBJ2-3, with a weak D call TRBD2 (5 bases). Trimming stripped 0 bases from V and 4 bases from J, with 11 bases between. This CDR3 has 15 residues. Germline CDR1 is MNHEY and CDR2 is SMNVEV (reference sequence). Here the CDR3 reads CASSLSPRAPDTQYF. CDR3 sequence (DNA): TGTGCCAGCAGTTTATCTCCGAGGGCACCAGATACGCAGTATTTT.

The rearrangement links TRBV5-1 to TRBJ1-2, with unresolved D. Germline assignment: CDR1 SGHRS and CDR2 YFSETQ. CDR3 size: 12 residues. The V gene lost 4 bases and the J gene lost 6 bases, with 10 bases spanning the gap. The DNA of the CDR3 is TGCGCCAGCAGCGGTCAAGGGAATGGCTACACCTTC. Its protein is CASSGQGNGYTF.

The rearrangement links TRBV20-1 to TRBJ2-6, with D possibly TRBD2 on 5 matching bases. Deletions cut 3 bases from V and 7 bases from J, with 13 bases between. Germline lookup yields CDR1 DFQATT and CDR2 SNEGSKA (reference sequence). The CDR3 is 14 amino acids. The CDR3 DNA reads as TGCAGTGCTAGTGCCCCAGGAGGCGCCAACGTCCTGACTTTC. Translation: CSASAPGGANVLTF.

The J gene is TRBJ2-3, the V gene TRBV7-2, with TRBD1 matching 7 bases. The V and J ends lost 2 bases and 11 bases, in that order; junction bases with no gene match: 4. CDR1 is SGHTA, CDR2 FQGNSA, per germline. CDR3 length equals 12 residues. The CDR3 DNA is TGTGCCAGCAGCTTAATGCGGACAGGGCAGTATTTT. This sequence encodes CASSLMRTGQYF.

There are a few counts of this clonotype. V usage is TRBV2 and J usage is TRBJ2-3; D gene ambiguous. The length of the CDR3 is 12 residues. Germline V gives CDR1 SNHLY, CDR2 FYNNEI. V was pared by 6 bases and J by 2 bases, with 6 bases between. The chain's CDR3 is CASRPLTDTQYF. CDR3 nucleotides: TGTGCCAGCAGGCCCCTCACAGATACGCAGTATTTT.

The rearrangement uses TRBV5-1 and TRBJ1-6; D ambiguous. V lost 4 bases, J lost 7 bases, and 21 bases lay in between. The CDR3 covers 17 residues. Germline assignment: CDR1 SGHRS and CDR2 YFSETQ. CDR3 protein: CASSPDGLQRLNSPLHF. CDR3 sequence (DNA): TGCGCCAGCAGCCCAGACGGGCTACAAAGATTAAATTCACCCCTCCACTTT.

The CDR3 sequence: CATGIGQLQETQYF. CDR3 DNA: TGTGCCACCGGTATTGGACAGCTGCAAGAGACCCAGTACTTC. The chain combines TRBV15 with TRBJ2-5; the D gene is possibly TRBD1 (6 bases). V was clipped by 8 bases and J by 2 bases, with 15 bases between them. CDR3 length: 14 residues. Germline V lookup: CDR1 LNHNV, CDR2 YYDKDF (reference sequence).

This sequence joins TRBV29-1 and TRBJ2-3; no reliable D call. This CDR3 contains 16 residues. V was cut by 0 bases and J by 1 base, with 14 bases left in between. Germline lookup yields CDR1 SQVTM and CDR2 ANQGSEA. CDR3 amino acids: CSVEEANYLRTDTQYF. CDR3 DNA: TGCAGCGTTGAAGAAGCGAACTACCTACGCACAGATACGCAGTATTTT.

With respect to this clonotype: Germline and junction disagree at one end, which may indicate a read error. This chain connects TRBV7-7 to TRBJ2-2; 8 positions match TRBD1. Germline CDR1 reads SSHAT; CDR2 reads FNYEAQ (reference sequence). This CDR3 is 16 amino acids long. DNA for the CDR3: TGTGCTAGCAGCTCAACCCCAGGGGGCAAGGCCGGGGAGCTGTTTTTT. It translates to CASSSTPGGKAGELFF.

This clonotype was seen a handful of times. The V gene is TRBV6-6, the J gene TRBJ1-3; 7 bases map to TRBD1. The CDR3 contains 15 residues. Germline CDR1 and CDR2: MNHNY and SVGAGI (reference sequence). The V gene end was trimmed by 2 bases and the J gene end by 1 base; junction bases not matched to a gene: 2. The CDR3 reads CASSYQGQSGNTIYF. CDR3 sequence (DNA): TGTGCCAGCAGTTACCAGGGACAGTCTGGAAACACCATATATTTT.

This clonotype was recorded many times. V is TRBV7-9 and J is TRBJ2-1, with 8 bases identical to TRBD1. Germline CDR1 SEHNR, CDR2 FQNEAQ (reference sequence). This CDR3 has 14 amino acids. Germline trimming cut 6 bases from V and 4 bases from J; bases unmatched to any gene: 5. The CDR3 region has the DNA TGTGCCAGCAGGGGGACAGGAGAGTACAATGAGCAGTTCTTC. Its translation: CASRGTGEYNEQFF.

This clonotype was seen more than once but under ten times. The CDR3 protein is CASSSDRVGTEAFF. CDR3 DNA: TGCGCCAGCAGCTCGGACAGGGTTGGCACTGAAGCTTTCTTT. The chain combines TRBV5-1 with TRBJ1-1, with 8 bases matching TRBD1. This CDR3 is 14 amino acids long. Germline CDR1 reads SGHRS; CDR2 reads YFSETQ. V was clipped by 3 bases and J by 4 bases; unmatched bases: 5.

The sample holds a few counts of this clonotype. The rearrangement uses TRBV6-2 or TRBV6-3 and TRBJ2-5; TRBD2 matches 13 bases. CDR1 and CDR2 from the germline V gene are MNHEY and SVGEGT. The trim removed 6 bases at V and 5 bases at J, leaving 6 bases unmatched. There are 15 residues in the CDR3. Written as DNA, the CDR3 is TGTGCCAGCAGCGGACTAGCGGGGGAGTGGGAGACCCAGTACTTC. It yields the protein CASSGLAGEWETQYF.